Here is one T cell receptor beta chain with its context. Profiled with immunoSEQ multiplex PCR; TCRdb holds only in-frame clones, not every one. The sample holds tens of thousands of clones, around 92% seen once. Germline trimming cut 6 bases from V and 7 bases from J; bases unmatched to any gene: 9. The CDR3 has 15 amino acids. Per germline, CDR1 MDHEN and CDR2 SYDVKM. The data originate from a study of technical replicates of blood from a handful of donors. The genes are TRBV28 and TRBJ2-1; 10 bases are shared with TRBD2. Material: T cells isolated from PBMCs. The sequence was collected from a human donor in good health. Written as DNA, the CDR3 is TGTGCCAGCAGCCCCCTAGCGGGAGATATGAATGAGCAGTTCTTC. Its translation is CASSPLAGDMNEQFF.